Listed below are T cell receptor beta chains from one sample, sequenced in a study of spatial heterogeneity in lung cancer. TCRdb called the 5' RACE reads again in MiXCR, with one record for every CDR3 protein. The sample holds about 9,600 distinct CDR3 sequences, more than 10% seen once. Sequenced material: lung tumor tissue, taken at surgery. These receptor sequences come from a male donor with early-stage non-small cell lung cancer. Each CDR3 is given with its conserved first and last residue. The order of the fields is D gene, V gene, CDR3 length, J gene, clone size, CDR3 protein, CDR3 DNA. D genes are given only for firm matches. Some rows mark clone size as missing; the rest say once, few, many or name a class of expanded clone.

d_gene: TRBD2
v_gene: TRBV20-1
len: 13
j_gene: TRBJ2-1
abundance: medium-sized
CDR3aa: CSPRREAINEQFF
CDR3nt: TGCAGCCCTAGGCGGGAGGCGATCAATGAGCAGTTCTTC

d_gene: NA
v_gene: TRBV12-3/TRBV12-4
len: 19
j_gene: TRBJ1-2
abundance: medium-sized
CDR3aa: CASSTGPSSTSGANYGYTF
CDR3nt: TGTGCCAGCAGTACCGGACCGTCTTCAACTTCGGGAGCTAACTATGGCTACACCTTC

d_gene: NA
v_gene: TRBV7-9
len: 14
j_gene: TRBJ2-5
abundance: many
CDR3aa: CASSPTGSVETQYF
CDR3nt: TGTGCCAGCAGCCCGACAGGCTCGGTGGAGACCCAGTACTTC

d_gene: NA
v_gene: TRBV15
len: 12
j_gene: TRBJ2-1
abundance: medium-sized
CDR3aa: CATSRDMRQQFF
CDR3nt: TGTGCCACCAGCAGAGATATGCGGCAGCAGTTCTTC

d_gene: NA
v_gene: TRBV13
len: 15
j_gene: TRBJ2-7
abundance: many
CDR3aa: CASSLRDRSSYEQYF
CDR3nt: TGTGCCAGCAGCTTAAGGGACCGCTCATCCTACGAGCAGTACTTC

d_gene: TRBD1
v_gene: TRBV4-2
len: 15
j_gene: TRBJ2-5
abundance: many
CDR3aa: CASSRGGQVQETQYF
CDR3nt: TGTGCCAGCAGCCGAGGTGGACAGGTCCAAGAGACCCAGTACTTC

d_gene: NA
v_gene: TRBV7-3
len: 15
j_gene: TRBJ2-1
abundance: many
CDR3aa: CASSSQYGSYNEQFF
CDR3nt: TGTGCCAGCAGCTCCCAATATGGGTCCTACAATGAGCAGTTCTTC

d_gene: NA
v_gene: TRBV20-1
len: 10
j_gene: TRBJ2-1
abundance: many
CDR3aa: CSARYNEQFF
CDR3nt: TGCAGTGCTAGGTACAATGAGCAGTTCTTC

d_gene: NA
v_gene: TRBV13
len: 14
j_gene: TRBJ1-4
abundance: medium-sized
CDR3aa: CASSLSAVNEKLFF
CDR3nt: TGTGCCAGCAGCTTATCGGCAGTTAATGAAAAACTGTTTTTT

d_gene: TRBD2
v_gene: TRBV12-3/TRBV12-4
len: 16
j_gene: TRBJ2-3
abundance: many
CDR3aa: CASSSEAGGFTDTQYF
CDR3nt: TGTGCCAGCAGCTCCGAAGCGGGAGGCTTCACAGATACGCAGTATTTT

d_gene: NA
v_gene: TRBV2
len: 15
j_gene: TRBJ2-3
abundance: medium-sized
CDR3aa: CASSDRDTNKDTQYF
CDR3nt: TGTGCCAGCAGTGACCGGGACACTAACAAGGATACGCAGTATTTT

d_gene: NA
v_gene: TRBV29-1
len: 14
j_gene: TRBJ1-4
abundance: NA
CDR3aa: CSVEGQGQTEKLFF
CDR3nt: TGCAGCGTTGAAGGGCAGGGCCAAACCGAAAAACTGTTTTTT

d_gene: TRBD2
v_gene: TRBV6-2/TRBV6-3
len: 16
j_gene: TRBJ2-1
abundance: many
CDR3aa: CASSLDGLAGLNEQFF
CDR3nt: TGTGCCAGCAGTTTAGACGGTCTAGCGGGATTGAATGAGCAGTTCTTC

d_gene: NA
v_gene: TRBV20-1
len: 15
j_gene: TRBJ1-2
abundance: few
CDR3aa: CSAPLLNSLGSGYTF
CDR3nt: TGCAGTGCCCCCCTTCTCAACAGCTTAGGCTCTGGCTACACCTTC

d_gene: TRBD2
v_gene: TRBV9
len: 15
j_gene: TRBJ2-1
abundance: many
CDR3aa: CASSVAEGGYNEQFF
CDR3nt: TGTGCCAGCAGCGTAGCTGAGGGAGGGTACAATGAGCAGTTCTTC

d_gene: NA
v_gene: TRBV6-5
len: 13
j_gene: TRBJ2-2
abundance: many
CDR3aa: CASRLGNTGELFF
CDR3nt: TGTGCCAGTCGTTTGGGGAACACCGGGGAGCTGTTTTTT

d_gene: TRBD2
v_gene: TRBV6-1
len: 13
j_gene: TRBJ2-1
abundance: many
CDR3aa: CASGLVLGNEQFF
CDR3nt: TGTGCCAGTGGACTAGTCCTGGGCAATGAGCAGTTCTTC

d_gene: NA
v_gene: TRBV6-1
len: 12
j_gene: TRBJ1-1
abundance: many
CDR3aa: CASSEGGTGAFF
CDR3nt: TGTGCCAGCAGTGAAGGAGGGACTGGAGCTTTCTTT

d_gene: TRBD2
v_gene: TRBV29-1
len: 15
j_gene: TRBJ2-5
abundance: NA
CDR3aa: CSVARTSGRGETQYF
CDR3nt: TGCAGCGTGGCTCGGACTAGCGGGAGAGGGGAGACCCAGTACTTC

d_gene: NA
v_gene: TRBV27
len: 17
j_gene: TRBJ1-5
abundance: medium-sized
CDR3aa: CASSPIWAGVSNQPQHF
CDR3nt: TGTGCCAGCAGTCCAATATGGGCAGGGGTTAGCAATCAGCCCCAGCATTTT

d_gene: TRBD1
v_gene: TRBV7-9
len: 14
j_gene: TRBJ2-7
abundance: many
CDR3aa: CASSTGTGSYEQYF
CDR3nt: TGTGCCAGCAGCACCGGGACAGGCTCCTACGAGCAGTACTTC

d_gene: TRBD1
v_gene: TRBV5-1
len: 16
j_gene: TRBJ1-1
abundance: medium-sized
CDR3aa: CASSSRQGGLYTEAFF
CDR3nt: TGCGCCAGCAGCTCGAGACAGGGAGGTTTGTACACTGAAGCTTTCTTT

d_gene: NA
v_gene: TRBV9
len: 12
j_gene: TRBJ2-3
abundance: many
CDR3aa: CASSSEAYTQYF
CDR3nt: TGTGCCAGCAGCTCGGAGGCGTATACGCAGTATTTT

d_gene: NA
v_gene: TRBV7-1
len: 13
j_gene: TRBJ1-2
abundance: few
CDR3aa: CASSSTGYYGYTF
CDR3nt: TGTGCCAGCAGCTCTACAGGGTACTATGGCTACACCTTC

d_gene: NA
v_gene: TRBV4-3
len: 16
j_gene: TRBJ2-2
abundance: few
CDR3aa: CASSQDHRGSTGELFF
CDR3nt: TGCGCCAGCAGCCAAGATCACCGGGGTAGTACCGGGGAGCTGTTTTTT

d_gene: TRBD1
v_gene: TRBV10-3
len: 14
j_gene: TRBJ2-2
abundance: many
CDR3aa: CAIMGTANTGELFF
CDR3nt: TGTGCCATCATGGGGACAGCGAACACCGGGGAGCTGTTTTTT

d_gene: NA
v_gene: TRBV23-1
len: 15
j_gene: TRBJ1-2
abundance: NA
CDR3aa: CASSQWARGSYGYTF
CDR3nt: TGCGCCAGCAGTCAATGGGCGAGGGGGAGCTATGGCTACACCTTC

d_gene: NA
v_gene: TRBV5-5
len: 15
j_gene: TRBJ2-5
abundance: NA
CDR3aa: CASSLVMHNQETQYF
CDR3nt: TGTGCCAGCAGCTTGGTTATGCACAACCAAGAGACCCAGTACTTC

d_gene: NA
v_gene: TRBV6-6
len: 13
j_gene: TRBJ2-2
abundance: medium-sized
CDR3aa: CASSYSEPGELFF
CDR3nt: TGTGCCAGCAGTTACTCGGAACCCGGGGAGCTGTTTTTT

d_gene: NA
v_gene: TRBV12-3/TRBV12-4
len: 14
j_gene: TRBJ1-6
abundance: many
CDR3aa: CASSPGAHYSPLHF
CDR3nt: TGTGCCAGCAGTCCCGGGGCTCATTATTCACCCCTCCACTTT

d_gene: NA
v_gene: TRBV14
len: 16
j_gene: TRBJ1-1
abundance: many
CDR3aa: CASSQVHGHLNTEAFF
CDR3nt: TGTGCCAGCAGCCAAGTACATGGACATTTGAACACTGAAGCTTTCTTT

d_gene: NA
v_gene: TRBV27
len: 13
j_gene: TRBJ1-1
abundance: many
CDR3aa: CASSPPGRTEAFF
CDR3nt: TGTGCCAGCAGTCCTCCCGGGAGAACTGAAGCTTTCTTT

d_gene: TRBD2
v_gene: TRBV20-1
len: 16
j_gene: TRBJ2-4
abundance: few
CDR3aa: CSATVPGLGTKNIQYF
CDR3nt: TGCAGTGCGACCGTCCCGGGACTAGGTACCAAAAACATTCAGTACTTC

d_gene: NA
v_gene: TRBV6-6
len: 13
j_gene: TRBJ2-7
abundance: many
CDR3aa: CASSLKGAVEQYF
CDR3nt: TGTGCCAGCAGTCTAAAGGGTGCCGTCGAGCAGTACTTC

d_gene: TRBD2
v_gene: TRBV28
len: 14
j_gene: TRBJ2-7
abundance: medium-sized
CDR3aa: CASTPSGRAYEQYF
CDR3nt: TGTGCCAGCACCCCTTCCGGGAGGGCCTACGAGCAGTACTTC

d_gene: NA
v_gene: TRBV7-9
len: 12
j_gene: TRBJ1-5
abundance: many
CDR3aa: CASSFPGQPQHF
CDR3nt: TGTGCCAGCAGCTTTCCGGGACAGCCCCAGCATTTT

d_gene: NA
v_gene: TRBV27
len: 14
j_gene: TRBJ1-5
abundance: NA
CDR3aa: CASSFSSLGQPQHF
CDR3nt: TGTGCCAGCAGTTTTAGTTCTTTGGGACAGCCCCAGCATTTT

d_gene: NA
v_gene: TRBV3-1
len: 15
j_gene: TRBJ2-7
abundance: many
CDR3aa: CASSQDLSGSYEQYF
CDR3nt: TGTGCCAGCAGCCAAGATTTATCGGGGTCCTACGAGCAGTACTTC

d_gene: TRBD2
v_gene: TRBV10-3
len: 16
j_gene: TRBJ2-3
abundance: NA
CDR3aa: CAISESTGTSPDTQYF
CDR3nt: TGTGCCATCAGTGAGTCGACGGGGACTAGCCCAGATACGCAGTATTTT

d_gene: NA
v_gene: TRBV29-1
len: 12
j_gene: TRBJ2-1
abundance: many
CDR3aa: CSVAIGRGEQFF
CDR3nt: TGCAGCGTTGCGATCGGGAGAGGTGAGCAGTTCTTC

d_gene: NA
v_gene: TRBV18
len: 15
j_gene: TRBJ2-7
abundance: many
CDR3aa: CASSRGAESSYEQYF
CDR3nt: TGTGCCAGCTCACGGGGGGCAGAGAGCTCCTACGAGCAGTACTTC

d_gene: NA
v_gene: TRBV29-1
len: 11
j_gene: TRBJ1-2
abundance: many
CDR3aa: CSVPADYGYTF
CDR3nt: TGCAGCGTTCCGGCAGACTATGGCTACACCTTC

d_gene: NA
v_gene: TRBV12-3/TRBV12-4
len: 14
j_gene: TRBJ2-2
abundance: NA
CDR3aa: CASIWGTNTGELFF
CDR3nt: TGTGCCAGCATATGGGGAACGAACACCGGGGAGCTGTTTTTT

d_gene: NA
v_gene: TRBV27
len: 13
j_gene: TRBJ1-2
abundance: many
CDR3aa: CASSLDGVYGYTF
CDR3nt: TGTGCCAGCAGTTTAGACGGGGTATATGGCTACACCTTC

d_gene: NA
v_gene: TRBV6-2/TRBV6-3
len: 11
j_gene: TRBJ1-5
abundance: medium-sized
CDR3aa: CASNNWGPQHF
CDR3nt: TGTGCCAGCAATAATTGGGGGCCCCAGCATTTT

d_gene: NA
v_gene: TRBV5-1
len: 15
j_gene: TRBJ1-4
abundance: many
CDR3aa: CASSLVGTTNEKLFF
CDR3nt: TGCGCCAGCAGCTTGGTGGGGACGACTAATGAAAAACTGTTTTTT

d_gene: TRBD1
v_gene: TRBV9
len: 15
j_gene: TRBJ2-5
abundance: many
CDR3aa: CASSQGVGLRETQYF
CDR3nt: TGTGCCAGCAGCCAGGGGGTGGGGCTGCGGGAGACCCAGTACTTC

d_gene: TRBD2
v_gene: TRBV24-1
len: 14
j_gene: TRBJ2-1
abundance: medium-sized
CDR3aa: CATSAPGTRHEQFF
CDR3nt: TGTGCCACCAGTGCCCCAGGGACTAGACATGAGCAGTTCTTC

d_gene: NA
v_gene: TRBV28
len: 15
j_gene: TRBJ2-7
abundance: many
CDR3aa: CASRLTGTSNPEQYF
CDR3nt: TGTGCCAGCAGACTTACAGGGACCAGCAACCCCGAGCAGTACTTC

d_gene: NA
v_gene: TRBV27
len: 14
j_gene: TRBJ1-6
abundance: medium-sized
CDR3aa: CASSLALPGSPLHF
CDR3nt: TGTGCCAGCAGTTTAGCCCTACCGGGGTCACCCCTCCACTTT

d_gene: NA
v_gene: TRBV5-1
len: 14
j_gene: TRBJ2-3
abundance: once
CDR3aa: CASSSQGSPDTQYF
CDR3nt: TGCGCCAGCAGCTCACAGGGTTCCCCAGATACGCAGTATTTT

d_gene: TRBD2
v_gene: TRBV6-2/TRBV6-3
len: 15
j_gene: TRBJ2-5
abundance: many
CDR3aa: CASSGTSGFQETQYF
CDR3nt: TGTGCCAGCAGCGGGACTAGCGGGTTCCAAGAGACCCAGTACTTC

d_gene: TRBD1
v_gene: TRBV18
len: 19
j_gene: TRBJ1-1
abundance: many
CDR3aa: CASSPRTGGISLMNTEAFF
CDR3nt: TGTGCCAGCTCACCCAGGACAGGGGGCATTAGTCTCATGAACACTGAAGCTTTCTTT

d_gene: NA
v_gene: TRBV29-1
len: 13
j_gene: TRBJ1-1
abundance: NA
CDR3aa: CSAFPGEDTEAFF
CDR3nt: TGCAGCGCTTTCCCCGGGGAGGACACTGAAGCTTTCTTT

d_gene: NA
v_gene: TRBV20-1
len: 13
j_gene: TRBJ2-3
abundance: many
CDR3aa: CSASLDSTDTQYF
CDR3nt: TGCAGTGCTAGTCTCGACAGCACAGATACGCAGTATTTT